The present entry profiles one T cell receptor beta chain with its context. The data were obtained in a study of T-cell memory formation after mild COVID-19. One entry per CDR3 protein results from TCRdb running MiXCR on the 5' RACE reads. The sample yields over 60,000 distinct CDR3 sequences, roughly 17% seen once. Trimming left V 6 bases short and J 5 bases short, with 22 bases between. The CDR3 is made up of 16 amino acids. In germline, CDR1 is SNHLY, CDR2 FYNNEI. The chain has TRBV2 and TRBJ2-5; no clear D gene. The TCR originated in an adult woman who had mild COVID-19 (a few samples of this study predate the infection). Cell type and time point are not known. The sequenced sample was PBMCs or a T cell subset sorted from them (not recorded which). The CDR3 sequence is CASRGEFRVDGETQYF. CDR3 coding DNA: TGTGCCAGCAGGGGTGAATTTAGGGTCGACGGGGAGACCCAGTACTTC.